The TCR beta chain described here comes from a study of tumor and adjacent non-tumor tissue in lung cancer. For the study at large: On average, productive TCRbeta reads reached some 4.4 million per sample.

The library came from three nested PCR rounds adapted from ARM-PCR protocols. TCRdb independently ran MiXCR on the multiplex PCR reads; one entry per CDR3 protein. Here the sample spans 85,000 to 130,000 distinct CDR3 sequences, 65% being singletons. No cell sorting was done before RNA was extracted from the tissue. The normal lung tissue was taken more than 3 cm from the tumor edge. On this clonotype: This could be a read error, since a much larger clone is one nucleotide away.

The sample taken for sequencing was distant non-tumor lung tissue. The source of this sequence is a man aged 25-45 years with non-small cell lung cancer.

As DNA, the CDR3 is TGTGGCACCAGTGGCGTCTCCTACGAGCAGTACTTC. Protein: CGTSGVSYEQYF. J is TRBJ2-7 and V is TRBV24-1; D ambiguous. The CDR3 extends over 12 amino acids. The germline V gene encodes CDR1 KGHDR and CDR2 SFDVKD.